Listed below are T cell receptor beta chains from one sample, sequenced in a study of T-cell reconstitution after alpha-beta-depleted transplantation in children. TCRdb re-called the PCR reads through MiXCR, storing one row per CDR3 protein. Seen here are a few hundred thousand distinct CDR3 sequences, around 20% observed once, and the top ten hold roughly 11%. The specimen comprised PBMCs, mostly from graft donor cells, sampled 180 days after TCRalphabeta/CD19-depleted stem cell transplant. These receptors were obtained from a male patient aged 10 to 17 who had a stem cell transplant for acute lymphoblastic leukemia, so the T cells may come from the graft donor. The CDR3 runs from the conserved cysteine through the conserved F or W. A D gene is named only where the DNA matches it firmly. Clone size is not always given. Where it is, it says once, few, many or a class for expanded clones.

size,V,J,D,DNA,CDR3
few,TRBV20-1,TRBJ1-4,NA,TGCAGTGCTAGGGAGAGGAAGGGCGAAAAACTGTTTTTT,CSARERKGEKLFF
once,TRBV20-1,TRBJ2-2,TRBD2,TGCAGTGCTAGAGATCCCCGTATACCGGGACTAGCGGTCACCGGGGAGCTGTTTTTT,CSARDPRIPGLAVTGELFF
NA,TRBV12-5,TRBJ2-5,NA,TGTGCTAGTGGTTTGACGCAAGAGACCCAGTACTTC,CASGLTQETQYF
few,TRBV12-3/TRBV12-4,TRBJ1-3,NA,TGTGCCAGCAGTTGGGGTGACTCTGGAAACACCATATATTTT,CASSWGDSGNTIYF
few,TRBV27,TRBJ1-1,NA,TGTGCCAGCAGTCAAGGGTACAGAGGGGTGAACACTGAAGCTTTCTTT,CASSQGYRGVNTEAFF
NA,TRBV14,TRBJ2-1,NA,TGTGCCAGCAGCCAGGACCGGATAACTCCGTTCTTC,CASSQDRITPFF
NA,TRBV18,TRBJ2-3,NA,TGTGCCAGCTCACGTGGATGGACAGATACGCAGTATTTT,CASSRGWTDTQYF
few,TRBV20-1,TRBJ2-3,TRBD1,TGCAGTGGGAACAGGGGGGGCACAGATACGCAGTATTTT,CSGNRGGTDTQYF
many,TRBV6-5,TRBJ1-2,NA,TGTGCCAGCAGTTACAGTGGGACATTGAACTATGGCTACACCTTC,CASSYSGTLNYGYTF
NA,TRBV9,TRBJ2-1,NA,TGTGCCAGCAGCGTATCAGGACAGACCTGGATGATTGAGCAGTTCTTC,CASSVSGQTWMIEQFF
few,TRBV4-1,TRBJ2-3,TRBD2,TGCGCCAGCAGCCAAGAAAAGCGGGGAGTTACAGATACGCAGTATTTT,CASSQEKRGVTDTQYF
few,TRBV4-1,TRBJ2-7,TRBD1,TGCGCCAGCAGCCACATGGGACAGGGCTCCTACGAGCAGTACTTC,CASSHMGQGSYEQYF
NA,TRBV5-1,TRBJ2-5,NA,TGCGCCAGCAGCTTGGTGGCTAGCGTCAGTATAGAGACCCAGTACTTC,CASSLVASVSIETQYF